This TCR beta chain was profiled in a study of regulatory T cells in long-lasting Graves disease. Study-wide findings and caveats: Owing to a sample size that was small, accuracy may have been reduced.

As regards this clonotype: Its antigen remains unknown.

CDR3-region Arm-PCR and iRepertoire HTBI primers produced the TCR beta libraries. In TCRdb, the multiplex PCR reads were re-called with MiXCR into one record per CDR3 protein. The sample lists about 460,000 distinct CDR3 sequences; approximately 15% were seen once. Germline CDR1 is LNHDA and CDR2 is SQIVND (reference sequence). The CDR3 has 13 residues. The V and J ends lost 8 bases and 5 bases respectively, with 15 bases between them. The time point is: newly diagnosed GD, antithyroid drugs for less than 3 months. There was RNA extracted from PBMCs, and the TCR library was made from it. The same data also contributed to another study, on T cells in Graves' hyperthyroidism and ophthalmopathy.

This TCR was recovered from a woman aged 45-65 years with Graves disease. This chain connects TRBV19 to TRBJ1-2, with D possibly being TRBD1 (5 bases). The sequencing here drew on peripheral blood mononuclear cells (PBMCs), taken at new diagnosis, from a patient treated with antithyroid drugs. The CDR3 is CASRGQDLYGYTF. DNA for the CDR3: TGTGCCAGTCGAGGACAAGATCTATATGGCTACACCTTC.